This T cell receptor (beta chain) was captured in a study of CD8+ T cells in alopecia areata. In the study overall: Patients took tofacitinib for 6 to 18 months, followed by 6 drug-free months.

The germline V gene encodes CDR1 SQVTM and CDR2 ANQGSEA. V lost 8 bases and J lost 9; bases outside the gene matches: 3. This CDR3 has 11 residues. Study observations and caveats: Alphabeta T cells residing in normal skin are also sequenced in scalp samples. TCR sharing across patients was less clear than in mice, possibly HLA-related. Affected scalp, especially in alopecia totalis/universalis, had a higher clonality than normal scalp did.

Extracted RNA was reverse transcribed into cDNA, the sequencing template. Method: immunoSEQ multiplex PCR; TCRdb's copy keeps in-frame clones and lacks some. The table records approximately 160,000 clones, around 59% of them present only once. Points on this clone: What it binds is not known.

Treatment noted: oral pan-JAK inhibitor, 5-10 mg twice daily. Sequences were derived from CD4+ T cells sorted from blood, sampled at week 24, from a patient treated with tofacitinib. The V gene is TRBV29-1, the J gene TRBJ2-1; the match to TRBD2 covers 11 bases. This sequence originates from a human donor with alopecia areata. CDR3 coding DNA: TGCAGCTCTGGGACTAGCGGTGAGCAGTTCTTC. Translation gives CSSGTSGEQFF.